The 9 T cell receptor beta chains in this list originate from one sample, sequenced in a study of T-cell reconstitution after alpha-beta-depleted transplantation in children. This sample's TCRbeta library carried unique molecular identifier barcodes. From the PCR reads, TCRdb called clonotypes with MiXCR, one entry per CDR3 protein. The repertoire holds 300,000 to 400,000 distinct CDR3 sequences, with 15% to 20% as singletons. The sequencing used PBMCs, mostly from graft donor cells, collected 360 days after TCRalphabeta/CD19-depleted stem cell transplant. The receptors stem from a male patient under 10 years old who had a stem cell transplant for acute lymphoblastic leukemia, so the T cells may come from the graft donor.

This clonotype was seen ten or more times. CDR3 region: CASSEPKTPGFGTDTQYF. The CDR3 region has the DNA TGCGCCAGCAGTGAGCCCAAGACTCCAGGGTTCGGCACAGATACGCAGTATTTT. The chain joins TRBV10-2 to TRBJ2-3; D may be TRBD1 (5 bases). Germline-derived CDR1 and CDR2 are WSHSY and SAAADI. Trimming removed 2 bases at V and 1 base at J, with 19 bases between. The CDR3 contains 18 residues.

The gene calls are TRBV7-9 and TRBJ1-6; a weak D match, TRBD1 (6 bases). V dropped 6 bases and J dropped 6 bases, with 15 bases sitting between them. The germline V gene encodes CDR1 SEHNR and CDR2 FQNEAQ (reference sequence). CDR3 length equals 15 residues. Here the CDR3 DNA reads TGTGCCAGCAGACCACCCGGACAGTTTAATTCACCCCTCCACTTT. Amino acids: CASRPPGQFNSPLHF.

V and J are TRBV5-8 and TRBJ2-2; D gene unclear. Trimming shortened V by 2 bases and J by 0 bases, and 11 bases separated the two germline ends. The CDR3 has 16 residues. Germline assignment: CDR1 SGHTS and CDR2 YDEGEE. As DNA, the CDR3 is TGTGCCAGCAGCTTAATGAAGAAGGCGAACACCGGGGAGCTGTTTTTT. This encodes CASSLMKKANTGELFF.

This clonotype showed up just once. This rearrangement joins TRBV15 to TRBJ2-7; 9 positions match TRBD2. V shed 3 bases, J shed 2 bases, and the junction held 14 bases outside the gene matches. Germline V gene data show CDR1 as LNHNV and CDR2 as YYDKDF (reference sequence). The CDR3 runs to 18 residues. CDR3 region: CATSSWPAGGPNAYEQYF. The CDR3 DNA sequence: TGTGCCACCAGCAGTTGGCCAGCGGGAGGCCCCAACGCCTACGAGCAGTACTTC.

J is TRBJ2-7 and V is TRBV12-3 or TRBV12-4; 7 bases agree with TRBD2. Unmatched junction bases numbered 5, after V lost 6 bases and J lost 3 bases. The CDR3 sequence is 13 residues long. CDR3 bases: TGTGCCAGCAGGACCGGGACTAACTACGAGCAGTACTTC. This encodes CASRTGTNYEQYF.

This clonotype was detected many times. The chain uses TRBV28 and TRBJ1-5; the D is unclear. The germline CDR1 and CDR2 sequences are MDHEN and SYDVKM. The CDR3 length is 16 residues. V shed 1 base and J shed 3 bases, with 13 bases lying between them. As DNA, the CDR3 is TGTGCCAGCAGTTTATTTGCGGACGGCCTCAATCAGCCCCAGCATTTT. Amino acid sequence: CASSLFADGLNQPQHF.

This sequence joins TRBV6-4 and TRBJ2-7, with 8 nucleotides matching TRBD2. Germline V gene data show CDR1 as MRHNA and CDR2 as SNTAGT. This CDR3 contains 14 residues. The J segment lost 5 bases and the V segment lost 7 bases, leaving 10 bases of the junction unmatched. This CDR3 reads CASIMPGGPHEQYF. CDR3 coding DNA: TGTGCCAGCATTATGCCGGGAGGGCCTCACGAGCAGTACTTC.

This clonotype has just a few counts. This sequence joins TRBV6-5 and TRBJ2-2; D remains unclear. Germline-derived CDR1 and CDR2 are MNHEY and SVGAGI. Trimming removed 6 bases at V and 7 bases at J, with 12 bases between. The CDR3 has 13 residues. The CDR3 coding sequence is TGTGCCAGCAGCTACATGAACCACGGGGAGCTGTTTTTT. This sequence encodes CASSYMNHGELFF.

This clonotype was observed a few times. The rearrangement uses TRBV15 and TRBJ2-7; maybe TRBD1 (5 bases). Germline V gene data show CDR1 as LNHNV and CDR2 as YYDKDF (reference sequence). Trimming removed 0 bases at V and 2 bases at J, with 11 bases between. CDR3 length: 15 amino acids. CDR3 sequence reads: CATSRDKTAAYEQYF. CDR3 DNA: TGTGCCACCAGCAGAGATAAGACAGCTGCCTACGAGCAGTACTTC.